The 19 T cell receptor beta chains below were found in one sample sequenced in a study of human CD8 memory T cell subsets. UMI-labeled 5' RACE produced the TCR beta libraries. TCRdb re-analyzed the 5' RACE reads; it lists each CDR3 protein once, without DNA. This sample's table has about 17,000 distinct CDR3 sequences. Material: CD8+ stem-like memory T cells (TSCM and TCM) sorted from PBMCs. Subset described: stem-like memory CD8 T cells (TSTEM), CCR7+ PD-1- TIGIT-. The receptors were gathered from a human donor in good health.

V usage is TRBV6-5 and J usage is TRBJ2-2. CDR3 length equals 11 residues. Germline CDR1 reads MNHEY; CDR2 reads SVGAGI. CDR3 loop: CASRSLGELFF.

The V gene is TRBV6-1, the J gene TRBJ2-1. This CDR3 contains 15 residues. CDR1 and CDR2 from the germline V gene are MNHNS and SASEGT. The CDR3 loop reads CASRDPGSSYNEQFF.

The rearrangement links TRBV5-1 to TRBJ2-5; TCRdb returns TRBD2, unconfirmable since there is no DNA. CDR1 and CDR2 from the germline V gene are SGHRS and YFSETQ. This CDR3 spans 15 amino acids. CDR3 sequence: CASSTGTLEVETQYF.

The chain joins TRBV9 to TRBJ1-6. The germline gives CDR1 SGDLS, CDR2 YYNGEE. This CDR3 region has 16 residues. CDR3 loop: CASSPSEDPYNSPLHF.

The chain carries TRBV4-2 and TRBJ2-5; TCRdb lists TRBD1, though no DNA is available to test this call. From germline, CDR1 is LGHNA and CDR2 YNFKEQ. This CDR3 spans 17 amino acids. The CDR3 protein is CASSQAASGGAEETQYF.

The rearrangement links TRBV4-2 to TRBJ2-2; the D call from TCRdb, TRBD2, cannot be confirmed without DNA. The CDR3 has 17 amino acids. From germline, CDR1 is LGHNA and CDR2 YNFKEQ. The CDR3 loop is CASSQGREGTRTGELFF.

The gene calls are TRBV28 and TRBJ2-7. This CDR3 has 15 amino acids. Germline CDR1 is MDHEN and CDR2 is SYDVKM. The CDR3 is CASSTNTQLRGEQYF.

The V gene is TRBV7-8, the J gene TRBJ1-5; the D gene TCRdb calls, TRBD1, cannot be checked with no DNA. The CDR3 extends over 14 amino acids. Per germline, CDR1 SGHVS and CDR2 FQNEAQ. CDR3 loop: CASSPTRDGQPQHF.

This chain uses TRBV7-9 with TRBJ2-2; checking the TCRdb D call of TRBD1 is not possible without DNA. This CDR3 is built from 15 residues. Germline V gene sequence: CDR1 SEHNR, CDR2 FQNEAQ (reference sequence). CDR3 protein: CASSTQRQGQGELFF.

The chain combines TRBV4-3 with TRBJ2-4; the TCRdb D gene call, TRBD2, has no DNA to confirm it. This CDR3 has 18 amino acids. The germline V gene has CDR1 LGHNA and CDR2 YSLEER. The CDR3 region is CASSQDSSGRRSGNIQYF.

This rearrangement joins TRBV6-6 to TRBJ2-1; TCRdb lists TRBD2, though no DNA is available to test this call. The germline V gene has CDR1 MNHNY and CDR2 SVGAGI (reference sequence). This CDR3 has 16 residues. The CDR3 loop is CASSNTGTSGINEQFF.

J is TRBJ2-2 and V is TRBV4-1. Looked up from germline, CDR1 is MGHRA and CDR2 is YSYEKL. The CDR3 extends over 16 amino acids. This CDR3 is CASSQVNEANTGELFF.

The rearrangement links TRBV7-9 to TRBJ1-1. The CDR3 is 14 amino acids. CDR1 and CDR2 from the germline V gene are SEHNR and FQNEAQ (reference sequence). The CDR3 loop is CASSEKSGRTEAFF.

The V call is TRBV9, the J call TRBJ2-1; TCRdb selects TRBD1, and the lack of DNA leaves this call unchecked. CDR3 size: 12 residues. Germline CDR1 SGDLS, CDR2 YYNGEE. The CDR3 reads CASSGQGSEQFF.

The CDR3 loop reads CASSSGGTSGRVGEQFF. The J gene is TRBJ2-1, the V gene TRBV7-3; lacking DNA, the TRBD2 call made by TCRdb goes unchecked. The germline V gene encodes CDR1 SGHTA and CDR2 FQGTGA. The CDR3 consists of 17 residues.

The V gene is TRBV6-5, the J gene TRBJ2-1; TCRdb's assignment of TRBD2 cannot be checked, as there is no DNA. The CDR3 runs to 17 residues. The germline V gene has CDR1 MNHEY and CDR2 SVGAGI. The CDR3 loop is CASTKRLAANSYNEQFF.

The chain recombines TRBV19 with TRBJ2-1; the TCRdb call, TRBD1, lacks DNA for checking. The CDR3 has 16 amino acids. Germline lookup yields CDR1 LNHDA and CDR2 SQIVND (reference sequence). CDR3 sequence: CASRLRGGSSYNEQFF.

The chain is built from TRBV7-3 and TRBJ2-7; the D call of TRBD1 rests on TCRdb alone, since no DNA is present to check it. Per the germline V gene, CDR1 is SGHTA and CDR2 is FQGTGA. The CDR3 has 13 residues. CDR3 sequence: CASSPDGSYEQYF.

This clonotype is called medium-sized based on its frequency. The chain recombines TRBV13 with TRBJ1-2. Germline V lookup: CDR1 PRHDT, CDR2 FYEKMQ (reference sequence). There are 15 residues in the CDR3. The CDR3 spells CASSLGRQGRDGYTF.